Below, one TCR beta chain is given with its context. Its matching antigen is unknown. The data are from a study of cytomegalovirus exposure and HLA in healthy donors. Across the whole study: From donors who were HLA-typed, an early data release held 70 million to 90 million unique TCRs.

Primers: 60 Vbeta forward and 13 Jbeta reverse. Generated by immunoSEQ multiplex PCR, the TCRdb table keeps only in-frame clones and is missing some. The sample shows just over 95,000 clones, more than 60% of them seen only once. There are 13 residues in the CDR3. Trimming took off 2 bases at V and 6 bases at J, with 11 bases between the two ends. The germline gives CDR1 KGHSH, CDR2 LQKENI. Donors consisted of healthy bone marrow donors. Study-wide points: HLA alleles were associated with 15,000 to 20,000 TCR beta sequences in a later analysis at 0.05 false discovery rate. The authors confirmed in vitro that a few CMV-associated chains were specific for CMV antigens.

The sequenced sample was PBMCs. This clonotype originated in a human donor in good health. The genes are TRBV18 and TRBJ2-7, with a weak D call TRBD1 (6 bases). CDR3 sequence: CASSPRQASEQYF. DNA of the CDR3: TGTGCCAGCTCACCAAGACAGGCGAGCGAGCAGTACTTC. Complete variable domain (other parts from reference TRBV18 and TRBJ2-7): NAGVMQNPRHLVRRRGQEARLRCSPMKGHSHVYWYRQLPEEGLKFMVYLQKENIIDESGMPKERFSAEFPKEGPSILRIQQVVRGDSAAYFCASSPRQASEQYFGPGTRLTVT.